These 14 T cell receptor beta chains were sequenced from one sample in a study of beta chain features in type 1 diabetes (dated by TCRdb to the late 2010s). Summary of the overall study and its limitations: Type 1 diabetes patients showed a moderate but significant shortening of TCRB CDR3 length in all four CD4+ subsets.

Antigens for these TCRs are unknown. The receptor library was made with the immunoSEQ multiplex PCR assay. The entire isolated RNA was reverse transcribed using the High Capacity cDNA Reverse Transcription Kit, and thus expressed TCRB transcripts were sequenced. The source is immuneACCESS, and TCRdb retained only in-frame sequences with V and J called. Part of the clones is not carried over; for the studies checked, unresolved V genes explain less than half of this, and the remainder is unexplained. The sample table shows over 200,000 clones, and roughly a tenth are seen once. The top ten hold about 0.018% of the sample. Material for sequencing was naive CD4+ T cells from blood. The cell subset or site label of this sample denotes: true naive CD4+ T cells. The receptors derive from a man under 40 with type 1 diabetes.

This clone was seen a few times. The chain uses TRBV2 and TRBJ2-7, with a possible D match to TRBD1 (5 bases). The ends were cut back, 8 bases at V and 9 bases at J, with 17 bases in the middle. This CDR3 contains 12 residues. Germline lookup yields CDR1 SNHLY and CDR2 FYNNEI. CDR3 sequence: CASGASPFGQYF. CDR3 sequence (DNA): TGTGCCAGCGGGGCATCGCCCTTCGGGCAGTACTTC.

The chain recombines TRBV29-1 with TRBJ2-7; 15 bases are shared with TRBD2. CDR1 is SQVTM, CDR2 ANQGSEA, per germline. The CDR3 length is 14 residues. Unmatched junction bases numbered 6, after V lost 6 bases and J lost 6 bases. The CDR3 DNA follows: TGCAGCGTCCGGACTAGCGGGGGGGATAGCGAGCAGTACTTC. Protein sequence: CSVRTSGGDSEQYF.

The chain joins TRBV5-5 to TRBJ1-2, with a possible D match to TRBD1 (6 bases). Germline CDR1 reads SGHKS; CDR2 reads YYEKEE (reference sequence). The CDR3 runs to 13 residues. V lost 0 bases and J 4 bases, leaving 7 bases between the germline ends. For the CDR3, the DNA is TGTGCCAGCAGCTTGGCGACAGGCTATGGCTACACCTTC. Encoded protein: CASSLATGYGYTF.

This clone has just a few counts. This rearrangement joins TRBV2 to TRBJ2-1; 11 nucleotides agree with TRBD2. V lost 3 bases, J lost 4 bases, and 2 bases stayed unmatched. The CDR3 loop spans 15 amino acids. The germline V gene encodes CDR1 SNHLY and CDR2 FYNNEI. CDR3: CASSDGLAGYNEQFF. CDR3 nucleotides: TGTGCCAGCAGTGACGGACTAGCGGGTTACAATGAGCAGTTCTTC.

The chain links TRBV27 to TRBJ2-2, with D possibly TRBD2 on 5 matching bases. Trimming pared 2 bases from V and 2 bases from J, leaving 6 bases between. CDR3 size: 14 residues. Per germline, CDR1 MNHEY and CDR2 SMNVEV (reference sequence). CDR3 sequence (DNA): TGTGCCAGCAGTTTACGGGGTAACACCGGGGAGCTGTTTTTT. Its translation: CASSLRGNTGELFF.

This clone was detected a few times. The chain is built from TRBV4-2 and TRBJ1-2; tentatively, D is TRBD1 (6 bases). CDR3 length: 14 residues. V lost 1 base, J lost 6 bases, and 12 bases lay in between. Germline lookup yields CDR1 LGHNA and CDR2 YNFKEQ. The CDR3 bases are TGTGCCAGCAGCCAAGCCCCAGGGGTGGATGGCTACACCTTC. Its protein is CASSQAPGVDGYTF.

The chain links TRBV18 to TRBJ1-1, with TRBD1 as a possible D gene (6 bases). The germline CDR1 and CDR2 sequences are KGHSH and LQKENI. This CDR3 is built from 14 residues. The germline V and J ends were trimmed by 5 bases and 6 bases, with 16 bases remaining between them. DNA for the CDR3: TGTGCCAGCTCAACCTCCGGGGGGGCGGCTGAAGCTTTCTTT. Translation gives CASSTSGGAAEAFF.

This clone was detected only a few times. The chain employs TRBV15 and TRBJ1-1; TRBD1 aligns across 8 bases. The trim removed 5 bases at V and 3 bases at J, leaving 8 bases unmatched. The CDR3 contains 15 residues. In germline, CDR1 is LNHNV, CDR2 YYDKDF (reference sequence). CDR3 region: CATSHRTGLHTEAFF. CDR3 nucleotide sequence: TGTGCCACCAGCCACCGGACAGGGCTGCACACTGAAGCTTTCTTT.

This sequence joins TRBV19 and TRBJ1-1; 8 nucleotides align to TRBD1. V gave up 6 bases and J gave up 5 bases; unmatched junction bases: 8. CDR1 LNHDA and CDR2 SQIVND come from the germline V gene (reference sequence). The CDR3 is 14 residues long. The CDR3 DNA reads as TGTGCCAGTAGCCGCACAGGGGGAAGGACTGAAGCTTTCTTT. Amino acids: CASSRTGGRTEAFF.

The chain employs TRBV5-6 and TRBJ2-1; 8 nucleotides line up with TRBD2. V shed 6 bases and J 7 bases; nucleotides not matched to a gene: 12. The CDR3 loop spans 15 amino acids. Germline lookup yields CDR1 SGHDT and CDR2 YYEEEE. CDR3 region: CASTSLGLAKNEQFF. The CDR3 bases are TGTGCCAGCACATCCCTAGGACTAGCAAAGAATGAGCAGTTCTTC.

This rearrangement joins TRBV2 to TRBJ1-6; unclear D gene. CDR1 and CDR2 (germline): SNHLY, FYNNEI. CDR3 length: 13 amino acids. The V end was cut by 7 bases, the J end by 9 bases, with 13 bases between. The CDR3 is CASTAQTGSPLHF. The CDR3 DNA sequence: TGTGCCAGCACTGCTCAGACGGGTTCACCCCTCCACTTT. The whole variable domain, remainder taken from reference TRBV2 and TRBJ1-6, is EPEVTQTPSHQVTQMGQEVILRCVPISNHLYFYWYRQILGQKVEFLVSFYNNEISEKSEIFDDQFSVERPDGSNFTLKIRSTKLEDSAMYFCASTAQTGSPLHFGNGTRLTVT.

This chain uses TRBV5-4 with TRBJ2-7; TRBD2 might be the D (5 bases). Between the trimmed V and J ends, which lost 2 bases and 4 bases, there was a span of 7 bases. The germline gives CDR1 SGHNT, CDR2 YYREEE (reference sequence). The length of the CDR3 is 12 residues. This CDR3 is CASSFAGYEQYF. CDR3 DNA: TGTGCCAGCAGCTTTGCGGGTTACGAGCAGTACTTC.

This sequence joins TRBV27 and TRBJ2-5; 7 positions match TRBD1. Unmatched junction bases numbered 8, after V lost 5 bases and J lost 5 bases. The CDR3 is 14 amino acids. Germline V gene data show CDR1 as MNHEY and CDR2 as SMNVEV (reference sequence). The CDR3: CASSTTGTVETQYF. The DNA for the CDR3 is TGTGCCAGCAGTACTACCGGGACAGTGGAGACCCAGTACTTC.

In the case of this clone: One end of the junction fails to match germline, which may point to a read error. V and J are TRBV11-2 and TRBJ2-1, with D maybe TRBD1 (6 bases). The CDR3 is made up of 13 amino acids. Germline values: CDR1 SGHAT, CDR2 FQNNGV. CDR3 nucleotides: TGTGCCAGCAGCTTAGAACCTAGGGGGTGGGTGGTCTTC. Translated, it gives CASSLEPRGWVVF.